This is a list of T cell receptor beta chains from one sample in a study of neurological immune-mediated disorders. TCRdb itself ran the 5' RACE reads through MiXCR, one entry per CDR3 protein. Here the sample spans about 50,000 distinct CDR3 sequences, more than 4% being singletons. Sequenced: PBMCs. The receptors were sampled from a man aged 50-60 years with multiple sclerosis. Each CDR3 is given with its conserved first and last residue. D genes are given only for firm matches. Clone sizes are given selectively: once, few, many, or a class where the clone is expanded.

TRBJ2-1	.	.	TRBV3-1	TGTGCCAGCAGCCAAGACCCCCCCTTCTTTACCAATGAGCAGTTCTTC	CASSQDPPFFTNEQFF
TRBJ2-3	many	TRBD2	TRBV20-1	TGCAGTGCTAGAGATCGCCAGCGGGGGTTGGATACGCAGTATTTT	CSARDRQRGLDTQYF
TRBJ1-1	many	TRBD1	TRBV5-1	TGCGCCAGCAGCTTGGTGGGACAGGGGAATGGGAACACTGAAGCTTTCTTT	CASSLVGQGNGNTEAFF
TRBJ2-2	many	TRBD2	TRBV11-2	TGTGCCAGCAGCTTAGGCGGGGGGGCCTACACCGGGGAGCTGTTTTTT	CASSLGGGAYTGELFF
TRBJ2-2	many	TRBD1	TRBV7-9	TGTGCCAGCACCACTCAACAGGGGGCGCCCGGGGAGCTGTTTTTT	CASTTQQGAPGELFF
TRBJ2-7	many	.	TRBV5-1	TGCGCCAGCAGCTTCCGGGCAGGGGAGCACGAGCAGTACTTC	CASSFRAGEHEQYF
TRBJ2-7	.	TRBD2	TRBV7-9	TGTGCCAGCAGCTTAGGGGGACTAGCGGACGAGCAGTACTTC	CASSLGGLADEQYF
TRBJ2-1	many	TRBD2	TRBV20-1	TGCAGTCCGCCTAGCGGGAGCGGTGAGCAGTTCTTC	CSPPSGSGEQFF
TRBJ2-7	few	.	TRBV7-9	TGTGCCAGCAGCCCCGACGGCTCCTACGAGCAGTACTTC	CASSPDGSYEQYF
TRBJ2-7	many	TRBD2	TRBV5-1	TGCGCCAGCAGCTTGTGGGAGGGTAGCGCCTACGAGCAGTACTTC	CASSLWEGSAYEQYF
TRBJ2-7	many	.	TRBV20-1	TGCAGTGCTAGATTGCTCGAGCAGTACTTC	CSARLLEQYF
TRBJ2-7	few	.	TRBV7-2	TGTGCCAGCAGCTTAGATCACGAGCAGTACTTC	CASSLDHEQYF
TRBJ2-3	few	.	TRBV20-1	TGCAGTGCTAGAGATCGTCAGGGGACGGATACGCAGTATTTT	CSARDRQGTDTQYF
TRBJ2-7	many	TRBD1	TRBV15	TGTGCCACCAGCAGAGATACAGGGGACTACGAGCAGTACTTC	CATSRDTGDYEQYF
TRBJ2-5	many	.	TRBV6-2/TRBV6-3	TGTGCCAGCAGTTACGCCGGGGAGACCCAGTACTTC	CASSYAGETQYF
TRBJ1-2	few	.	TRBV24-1	TGTGCCACCAGTGATCAGGGATTTCTAGGTGGCTACACCTTC	CATSDQGFLGGYTF
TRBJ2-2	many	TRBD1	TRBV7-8	TGTGCCAGCAGCCAGCCCCGGACAGGGATCAACACCGGGGAGCTGTTTTTT	CASSQPRTGINTGELFF
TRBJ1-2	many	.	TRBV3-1	TGTGCCAGCAGCCAAGATCGAAAGGGGGGAAGTGTTGGCTACACCTTC	CASSQDRKGGSVGYTF
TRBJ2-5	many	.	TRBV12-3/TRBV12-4	TGTGCCAGCAGTTTGGAGGGACGAAGGGAAGAGACCCAGTACTTC	CASSLEGRREETQYF
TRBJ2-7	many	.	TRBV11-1	TGTGCCAGCAGTTGGGACACCGAAGGATCCTACGAGCAGTACTTC	CASSWDTEGSYEQYF
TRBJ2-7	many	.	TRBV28	TGTGCCAGCAGCTCGACTAGGGAGGTCTACGAGCAGTACTTC	CASSSTREVYEQYF
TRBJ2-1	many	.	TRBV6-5	TGTGCCAGCACCCGCGGCGGAGAAATCAATGAGCAGTTCTTC	CASTRGGEINEQFF
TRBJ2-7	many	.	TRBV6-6	TGTGCCAGCAAGCGTATGACAGGACCCTACGAGCAGTACTTC	CASKRMTGPYEQYF
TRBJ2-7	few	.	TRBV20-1	TGCAGTGCTGGCCTGGGGGCCGAGCAGTACTTC	CSAGLGAEQYF
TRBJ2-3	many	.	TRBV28	TGTGCCAGCAGTTGGGGAGGCAGCACAGATACGCAGTATTTT	CASSWGGSTDTQYF
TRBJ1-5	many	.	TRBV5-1	TGCGCCAGCAGCTTGTATAAGGATAGCAATCAGCCCCAGCATTTT	CASSLYKDSNQPQHF
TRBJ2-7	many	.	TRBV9	TGTGCCAGCAGCTCGGACAGCTACGAGCAGTACTTC	CASSSDSYEQYF
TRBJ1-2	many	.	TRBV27	TGTGCCAGCAGTTCGGCCGGCCATGGCTACACCTTC	CASSSAGHGYTF
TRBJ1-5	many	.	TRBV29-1	TGCAGCCATGGGGGGGCCGGTCAGCCCCAGCATTTT	CSHGGAGQPQHF
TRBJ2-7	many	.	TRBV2	TGTGCCAGCAGTGAAGCGGCCGACGGTTCCTACGAGCAGTACTTC	CASSEAADGSYEQYF
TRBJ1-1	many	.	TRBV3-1	TGTGCCAGCAGCCAAGATCATTCCACTGAAGCTTTCTTT	CASSQDHSTEAFF
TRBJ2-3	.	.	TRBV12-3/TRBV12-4	TGTGCCAGCAGCCCAGGGATAGCGGGCACAGATACGCAGTATTTT	CASSPGIAGTDTQYF
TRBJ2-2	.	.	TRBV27	TGTGCCAGCGGGGGGGCCAGGTCCGGGGAGCTGTTTTTT	CASGGARSGELFF
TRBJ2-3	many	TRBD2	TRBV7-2	TGTGCCAGCAGCCTATTCGGGACTAGCGGGACGTCCACAGATACGCAGTATTTT	CASSLFGTSGTSTDTQYF
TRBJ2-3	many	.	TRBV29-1	TGCAGCGTTGCCCCGGAAAACACAGATACGCAGTATTTT	CSVAPENTDTQYF
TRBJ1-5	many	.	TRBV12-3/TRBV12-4	TGTGCCAGCAGTTTATCTGGGCGTAGCAATCAGCCCCAGCATTTT	CASSLSGRSNQPQHF
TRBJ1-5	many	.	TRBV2	TGTGCCAGCAGGCTCCTAGGGGGGGCAAATCAGCCCCAGCATTTT	CASRLLGGANQPQHF
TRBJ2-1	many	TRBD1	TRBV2	TGTGCCAGCAGTGTGAAGGGGGCCAGCTCCTACAATGAGCAGTTCTTC	CASSVKGASSYNEQFF
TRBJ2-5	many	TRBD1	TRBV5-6	TGTGCCAGCAGCTCGGGACAGGGGAGTGAGACCCAGTACTTC	CASSSGQGSETQYF
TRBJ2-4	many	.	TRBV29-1	TGCAGCGTTGAAGATCAAGTTTGGGGAACCAAAAACATTCAGTACTTC	CSVEDQVWGTKNIQYF
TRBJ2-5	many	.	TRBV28	TGTGCCAGCAGTCTAACTCAGACCCAGTACTTC	CASSLTQTQYF
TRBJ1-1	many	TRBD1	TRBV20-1	TGCAGTGCTAGTCCGGGACAGGGGGACCGCACTGAAGCTTTCTTT	CSASPGQGDRTEAFF